This TCR beta chain stems from a study of T cells in Graves' hyperthyroidism and ophthalmopathy. Study conclusions and caveats: The model anticipated ophthalmopathy a median approximately 6.5 months pre-onset. Patients with ophthalmopathy were separated from those with stable hyperthyroidism by a 13 V-J model. Expanded thyroid clonotypes (above 0.001) were mostly also found in blood.

This clonotype showed up just a few times. What it recognizes is unknown. The investigators amplified TCR beta CDR3 regions from RNA transcripts. The HTBI primer set was used in a first-round RT-PCR of the TCR CDR3. TCRdb independently ran MiXCR on the multiplex PCR reads; one entry per CDR3 protein. The sample lists hundreds of thousands of distinct CDR3 sequences; roughly 14% were seen once. Trimming took 4 bases from V and 4 from J; bases not matched to a gene: 10. From germline, CDR1 is MNHEY and CDR2 SVGEGT. This CDR3 spans 16 amino acids. Hyperthyroidism in the patients, aged 18 to 65, was newly diagnosed and under 2 months in duration.

V usage is TRBV6-2 or TRBV6-3 and J usage is TRBJ1-5; 7 bases line up with TRBD1. Material for sequencing was blood. This sequence originates from a woman under 30 with Graves' hyperthyroidism. CDR3 amino acids: CASSSFKQGYNQPQHF. CDR3 nucleotide sequence: TGTGCCAGCAGTTCCTTCAAACAGGGGTATAATCAGCCCCAGCATTTT.